The 9 T cell receptor beta chains given below trace back to one sample, sequenced in a study of cytomegalovirus exposure and HLA in healthy donors. Researchers ran the PCR with 60 Vbeta and 13 Jbeta primers. Clones were sequenced by immunoSEQ multiplex PCR, and TCRdb holds only the in-frame ones, with some missing. The sample has about 78,000 clones, 60% to 75% seen once. Material for sequencing was PBMCs. All receptors come from a woman aged 40 to 50 in good health and CMV-seropositive.

The chain joins TRBV30 to TRBJ2-7; D gene unclear. CDR3 size: 13 residues. Trimming removed 1 base from V and 1 base from J, with 8 bases in between. Germline V gene sequence: CDR1 GTSNPN, CDR2 SVGIG (reference sequence). The CDR3 sequence is CAWSESQSYEQYF. CDR3 nucleotides: TGTGCCTGGAGTGAGAGTCAATCCTACGAGCAGTACTTC.

The V and J genes are TRBV4-1 and TRBJ1-1; D call uncertain. Germline CDR1 and CDR2: MGHRA and YSYEKL. The CDR3 contains 15 residues. V lost 3 bases and J lost 1, with 12 bases in between. DNA of the CDR3: TGCGCCAGCAGCCAGAGGAAGGAGTCGAACACTGAAGCTTTCTTT. It specifies CASSQRKESNTEAFF.

This clone turned up a few times. The chain employs TRBV6-5 and TRBJ1-4; 9 positions agree with TRBD1. Germline-derived CDR1 and CDR2 are MNHEY and SVGAGI. V lost 6 bases to trimming and J lost 8 bases; unmatched junction nucleotides: 4. This CDR3 region has 13 residues. The CDR3 DNA reads TGTGCCAGCAGGAGGGACAGGGCGGAAAAACTGTTTTTT. Translation: CASRRDRAEKLFF.

This sequence joins TRBV27 and TRBJ1-5, with 7 bases fitting TRBD1. Germline V gene lookup returns CDR1 MNHEY and CDR2 SMNVEV (reference sequence). V was clipped by 4 bases and J by 4 bases; unmatched bases: 7. The CDR3 has 15 residues. The CDR3 reads CASSSSGQANQPQHF. Written as DNA, the CDR3 is TGTGCCAGCAGTTCCTCCGGACAGGCTAATCAGCCCCAGCATTTT.

The sample holds a few counts of this clone. The rearrangement links TRBV4-3 to TRBJ1-4; weak D call: TRBD1 (5 bases). This CDR3 is 17 amino acids long. V was cut by 0 bases and J by 3 bases, with 14 bases left in between. Germline CDR1 reads LGHNA; CDR2 reads YSLEER. The CDR3 protein is CASSQDKGAAANEKLFF. In nucleotides, the CDR3 is TGCGCCAGCAGCCAAGATAAAGGGGCGGCGGCTAATGAAAAACTGTTTTTT.

The count of this clone is one. The chain couples TRBV7-9 to TRBJ2-5; possibly TRBD2 for D (5 bases). V dropped 5 bases and J dropped 5 bases, with 12 bases sitting between them. Germline CDR1 reads SEHNR; CDR2 reads FQNEAQ (reference sequence). The CDR3 is 13 residues long. CDR3 in DNA: TGTGCCAGCAGCAAACTAGGTGCGGAGACCCAGTACTTC. Its translation: CASSKLGAETQYF.

There are a few counts of this clone. V gene TRBV6-1 combines with J gene TRBJ1-5; 8 nucleotides match TRBD1. The CDR3 is 15 residues long. With 5 bases clipped from V and 4 bases from J, the junction kept 7 bases outside the gene matches. Germline V gene data show CDR1 as MNHNS and CDR2 as SASEGT. This CDR3 is CASSTQRTGNQPQHF. The CDR3 coding sequence is TGTGCCAGCAGTACCCAAAGGACAGGGAATCAGCCCCAGCATTTT.

V gene TRBV30 combines with J gene TRBJ1-1; TRBD1 agrees at 9 bases. This CDR3 is 11 amino acids long. Germline trimming cut 2 bases from V and 11 bases from J; bases unmatched to any gene: 3. The V gene's germline CDR1 is GTSNPN and CDR2 SVGIG (reference sequence). In nucleotides, the CDR3 is TGTGCCTGGAGTCGGACAGGGGAGGCTTTCTTT. This gives the protein CAWSRTGEAFF.

This chain links TRBV9 with TRBJ2-1, with 8 bases aligning to TRBD2. V was pared by 0 bases and J by 10 bases, with 12 bases of the junction left unmatched. The CDR3 sequence is 16 residues long. Per germline, CDR1 SGDLS and CDR2 YYNGEE. The CDR3 here is CASSVEDSGDWDEQFF. CDR3 DNA sequence: TGTGCCAGCAGCGTAGAAGATAGCGGGGATTGGGACGAGCAGTTCTTC.